This TCR beta chain stems from a study of neurological immune-mediated disorders. V shed 2 bases, J shed 1 base, and the junction held 7 bases outside the gene matches. Per germline, CDR1 LGHDT and CDR2 YNNKEL (reference sequence). The CDR3 sequence is 16 residues long. As for time point: technical triplicate 2. By 5'RACE with 10-nucleotide random UMIs, the cDNA was made. TCRdb ran MiXCR on the 5' RACE reads and lists one entry per CDR3 protein. The data contain about 59,000 distinct CDR3 sequences, 24% of them seen just once; the ten biggest clones take up roughly 4.6%. The sample was PBMCs. This receptor was taken from a man aged 55 to 70 with HTLV-1-associated myelopathy (HAM/TSP). This chain joins TRBV3-1 and TRBJ2-5; TRBD2 aligns across 7 bases. CDR3 nucleotide sequence: TGTGCCAGCAGCCAATACAGCGGGATTGGCCAAGAGACCCAGTACTTC. Amino acid sequence: CASSQYSGIGQETQYF.